This T cell receptor (beta chain) was captured in a study of T cell responses to AZD1222 COVID-19 vaccine. Clones were read by immunoSEQ multiplex PCR, and TCRdb kept only the in-frame ones, dropping some. The table lists around 170,000 clones, 85% to 90% of them singletons. The material sequenced was peripheral blood, taken 28 days after the second AZD1222 dose. This TCR was sampled from an adult who received the AZD1222 COVID-19 vaccine.

CDR3 nucleotide sequence: TGTGCCAGCAAGGTAGGGCTAGCGGGTACGGGTGAGCAGTTCTTC. Translating gives CASKVGLAGTGEQFF. The rearrangement uses TRBV2 and TRBJ2-1; TRBD2 matches at 8 bases. V gave up 7 bases and J gave up 9 bases; unmatched junction bases: 14. The CDR3 covers 15 residues. Germline lookup yields CDR1 SNHLY and CDR2 FYNNEI.